This T cell receptor (beta chain) is from a study of blood T cell repertoires in COVID-19. About the research overall: Some COVID-19 samples were acute and others convalescent; all came from the United States, Italy and Spain.

Sequenced by immunoSEQ multiplex PCR; TCRdb stores in-frame clones only, minus some. The table shows some 200,000 clones, with approximately 90% occurring only once. Trimming left V 1 base short and J 5 bases short, with 13 bases between. In germline, CDR1 is MNHEY, CDR2 SMNVEV (reference sequence). CDR3 size: 15 residues. The sample was peripheral blood. The receptor was isolated from a woman in her thirties or forties with acute or convalescent COVID-19. This chain links TRBV27 with TRBJ2-3, with a tentative D call TRBD2 (8 bases). The CDR3 region is CASSLFGRGQDTQYF. The CDR3 nucleotides read TGTGCCAGCAGTTTATTCGGGAGGGGGCAAGATACGCAGTATTTT.